This T cell receptor beta chain was captured in a study of response to subunit inactivated influenza vaccine. Overall study findings and caveats: The study's authors posited that every seasonal influenza vaccination enlists few new T cells.

CDR1 is DFQATT, CDR2 SNEGSKA, per germline (reference sequence). There are 16 residues in the CDR3. With 1 base removed from V and 1 base from J, the gap between germline ends came to 16 bases. This clonotype was found many times. Its antigen is as yet unknown. One entry per CDR3 protein results from TCRdb running MiXCR on the RT-PCR reads. The sample holds about 300,000 distinct CDR3 sequences, just over 20% seen once. This sequence was found in a man aged 50-75 years who received an inactivated influenza vaccine. The input for sequencing was PBMCs from blood, taken roughly 20 months after vaccination. This sequence joins TRBV20-1 and TRBJ1-1, with TRBD1 as a possible D gene (5 bases). CDR3 DNA sequence: TGCAGTGCTAGAGGGGAGTACGGGAGGGGGAACACTGAAGCTTTCTTT. Protein product: CSARGEYGRGNTEAFF.